This TCR beta chain came from a study of T cells in Graves' hyperthyroidism and ophthalmopathy. The source material, RNA transcripts, was used to amplify TCR beta CDR3 regions. In the first-round RT-PCR of the TCR CDR3, the HTBI primer set was used. TCRdb independently ran MiXCR on the multiplex PCR reads; one entry per CDR3 protein. The data show about 740,000 distinct CDR3 sequences, less than 15% seen once. CDR3 length: 13 residues. Germline V CDR1 and CDR2: MNHEY, SMNVEV (reference sequence). V shed 9 bases and J 10 bases; nucleotides not matched to a gene: 10. Details on this clonotype: Being one base from a much bigger clone, this may be a read error.

The sequence came from a woman under 30 with Graves' hyperthyroidism. Sequences were obtained from blood. The chain employs TRBV27 and TRBJ2-1; TRBD1 aligns across 9 bases. The CDR3 protein is CAREDRGCYEQFF. DNA for the CDR3: TGTGCCAGGGAGGACAGGGGTTGCTACGAGCAGTTCTTC.